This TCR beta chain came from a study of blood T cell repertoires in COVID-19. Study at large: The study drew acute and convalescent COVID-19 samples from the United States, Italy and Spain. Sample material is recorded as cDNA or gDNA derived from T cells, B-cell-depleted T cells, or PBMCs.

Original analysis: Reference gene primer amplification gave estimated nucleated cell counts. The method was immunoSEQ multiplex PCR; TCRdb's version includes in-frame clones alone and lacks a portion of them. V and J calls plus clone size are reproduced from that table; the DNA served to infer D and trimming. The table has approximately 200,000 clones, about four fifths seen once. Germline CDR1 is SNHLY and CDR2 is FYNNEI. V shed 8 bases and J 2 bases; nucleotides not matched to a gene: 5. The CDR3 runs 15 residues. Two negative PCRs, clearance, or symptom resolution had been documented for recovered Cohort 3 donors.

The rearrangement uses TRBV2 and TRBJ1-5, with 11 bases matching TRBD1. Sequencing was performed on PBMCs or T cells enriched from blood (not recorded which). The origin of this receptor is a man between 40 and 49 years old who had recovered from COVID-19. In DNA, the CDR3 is TGTGCCAGCTCGCGGACAGGGGGCCGCAATCAGCCCCAGCATTTT. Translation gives CASSRTGGRNQPQHF.